This T cell receptor beta chain is drawn from a study of T-cell memory formation after mild COVID-19. Study-wide results and caveats: Contracting CD8+ clones were enriched in EMRA, CD4+ mainly in CM and EM.

On this clonotype itself: What it binds is not known.

There are 15 residues in the CDR3. Trimming took 8 bases from V and 6 from J; bases not matched to a gene: 13. Per germline, CDR1 MNHEY and CDR2 SMNVEV (reference sequence). 5'RACE, which relied on constant-segment primers, yielded TCR alpha and TCR beta cDNA libraries carrying sample barcodes and UMIs. TCRdb re-analysed the 5' RACE reads in MiXCR, keeping a single row per CDR3 protein. The top ten hold around 23% of the sample, which has about 270,000 distinct CDR3 sequences, 15% to 20% seen once. The chain employs TRBV27 and TRBJ1-2; 9 nucleotides agree with TRBD1. This receptor was taken from a man aged 18-30 years who had mild COVID-19 (a few samples of this study predate the infection). Cell type and time point are not known. The specimen sequenced was PBMCs or a T cell subset sorted from them (not recorded which). The CDR3, as DNA: TGTGCCAGCTGCAACAGGACAGGGGAGAGGCATGGCTACACCTTC. Residues: CASCNRTGERHGYTF.